Below, one T cell receptor beta chain is given with its context. What it binds is not known. V trimming: 3 bases; J trimming: 4 bases; junction bases outside the gene matches: 10. The CDR3 has 18 residues. The V gene's germline CDR1 is KGHSH and CDR2 LQKENI. Study donors comprised healthy, HIV-negative adults devoid of recent acute infection or vaccination. This entry belongs to a study of shared clonotypes between healthy human individuals. Overall study findings and caveats: The authors sampled blood alone, and tissue repertoires likely differ. For naive CD4 cells, 4% to 5% of clonotypes were shared across several donors.

Here immunoSEQ multiplex PCR was the method, and the copy in TCRdb shows in-frame clones only, minus some. The repertoire consists of some 1.5 million clones, with 98% occurring once and the leading ten covering approximately 0.45%. The sample taken for sequencing was naive CD4+ T cells sorted from blood. Stated subset: CD45RA+ positively selected. The gene calls are TRBV18 and TRBJ2-6, with 9 bases aligning to TRBD1. This receptor was identified in a man aged 25-45 years in good health. The CDR3 sequence is CASSPFGTGSPGANVLTF. The CDR3 nucleotides read TGTGCCAGCTCACCCTTCGGGACAGGGAGTCCCGGGGCCAACGTCCTGACTTTC.